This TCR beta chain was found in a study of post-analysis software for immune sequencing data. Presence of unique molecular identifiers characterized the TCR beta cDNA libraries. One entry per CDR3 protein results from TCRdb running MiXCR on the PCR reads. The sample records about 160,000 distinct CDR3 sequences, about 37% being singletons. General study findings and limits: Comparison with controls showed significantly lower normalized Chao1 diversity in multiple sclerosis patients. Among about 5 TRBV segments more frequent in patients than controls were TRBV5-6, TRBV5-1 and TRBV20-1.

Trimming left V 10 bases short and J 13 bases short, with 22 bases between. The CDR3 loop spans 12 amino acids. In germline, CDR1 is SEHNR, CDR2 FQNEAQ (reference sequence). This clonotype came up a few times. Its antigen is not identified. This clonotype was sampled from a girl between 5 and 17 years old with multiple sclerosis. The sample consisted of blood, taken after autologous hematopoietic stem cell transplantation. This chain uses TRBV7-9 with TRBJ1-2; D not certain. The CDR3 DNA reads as TGTGCCACCCAGCTGGCCGGGGAGGAAAGCACCTTC. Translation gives CATQLAGEESTF.